This passage covers 28 T cell receptor beta chains from one sample sequenced in a study of blood T cell repertoires in COVID-19. TCRdb's copy holds only in-frame clones and misses some; the assay was immunoSEQ multiplex PCR. The sample holds 300,000 to 450,000 clones, about 85% seen once. The specimen sequenced was peripheral blood. These TCRs come from a woman between 18 and 30 years old with acute or convalescent COVID-19.

The chain combines TRBV2 with TRBJ1-5; D is ambiguous. Between the trimmed V and J ends, which lost 2 bases and 7 bases, there was a span of 9 bases. This CDR3 region has 13 residues. CDR1 and CDR2 (germline): SNHLY, FYNNEI. The CDR3 here is CASSELSGQPQHF. CDR3 nucleotides: TGTGCCAGCAGTGAACTCAGCGGCCAGCCCCAGCATTTT.

The CDR3, as DNA: TGTGCCAGCAGCCCAAGGGACAGGGGGACCAATCAGCCCCAGCATTTT. Translating it yields CASSPRDRGTNQPQHF. V is TRBV9 and J is TRBJ1-5; 11 nucleotides line up with TRBD1. Germline V gene lookup returns CDR1 SGDLS and CDR2 YYNGEE. V trimming: 4 bases; J trimming: 3 bases; junction bases outside the gene matches: 6. The CDR3 length is 16 residues.

The chain joins TRBV6-1 to TRBJ1-5, with a possible D match to TRBD1 (5 bases). CDR1 is MNHNS, CDR2 SASEGT, per germline. The CDR3 has 13 residues. The V end was cut by 3 bases, the J end by 5 bases, with 8 bases between. CDR3 sequence (DNA): TGTGCCAGCAGTGATGTAGGGGATCAGCCCCAGCATTTT. It encodes CASSDVGDQPQHF.

The rearrangement joins TRBV28 to TRBJ2-7; 8 bases map to TRBD1. With V trimmed by 6 bases and J by 3 bases, 1 base remained unmatched. The CDR3 runs 12 residues. Germline V gene sequence: CDR1 MDHEN, CDR2 SYDVKM. Here the CDR3 reads CASSGTGYEQYF. The CDR3, as DNA: TGTGCCAGCAGCGGGACAGGCTACGAGCAGTACTTC.

In regard to this clone: Other DNA sequences in the sample encode the same CDR3. The chain combines TRBV20-1 with TRBJ2-7; D might be TRBD2 (6 bases). Trimming pared 5 bases from V and 0 bases from J, leaving 14 bases between. Germline V gene lookup returns CDR1 DFQATT and CDR2 SNEGSKA (reference sequence). This CDR3 is 14 amino acids long. CDR3 amino acids: CSARGEESSYEQYF. In DNA form, the CDR3 reads TGCAGTGCTCGTGGGGAGGAATCCTCCTACGAGCAGTACTTC.

This clone was picked up one time. V gene TRBV5-5 combines with J gene TRBJ1-6; perhaps TRBD1 as D (5 bases). The V and J ends lost 2 bases and 8 bases respectively, with 11 bases between them. The germline V gene has CDR1 SGHKS and CDR2 YYEKEE (reference sequence). This CDR3 is built from 14 residues. In nucleotides, the CDR3 is TGTGCCAGCAGCTTCGGGGGTGGGGATTCACCCCTCCACTTT. As protein: CASSFGGGDSPLHF.

The rearrangement joins TRBV5-1 to TRBJ1-2, with TRBD1 matching 8 bases. V trimming: 7 bases; J trimming: 4 bases; junction bases outside the gene matches: 9. This CDR3 has 14 amino acids. Germline CDR1 is SGHRS and CDR2 is YFSETQ. In DNA form, the CDR3 reads TGCGCCAGCGGGCTGGACAGGGATAGCTATGGCTACACCTTC. Amino acid sequence: CASGLDRDSYGYTF.

The chain couples TRBV2 to TRBJ2-2, with TRBD1 matching over 8 bases. Germline values: CDR1 SNHLY, CDR2 FYNNEI. After removal of 7 bases from V and 6 bases from J, the junction contained 7 bases not matched to a gene. The CDR3 spans 14 residues. The chain's CDR3 is CASIQGARPGELFF. CDR3 nucleotide sequence: TGTGCCAGCATCCAGGGGGCCCGTCCCGGGGAGCTGTTTTTT.

This clone was found once. The chain is built from TRBV5-1 and TRBJ2-1; 8 nucleotides match TRBD2. V was clipped by 5 bases and J by 8 bases; unmatched bases: 18. CDR3 length equals 17 residues. Germline V gives CDR1 SGHRS, CDR2 YFSETQ. The CDR3 DNA is TGCGCCAGCAGACACCTCGGAGGTAGCGGGACTTCCGATGAGCAGTTCTTC. Translation gives CASRHLGGSGTSDEQFF.

The gene calls are TRBV5-6 and TRBJ1-1, with a possible D match to TRBD1 (6 bases). The V gene's germline CDR1 is SGHDT and CDR2 YYEEEE. V gave up 0 bases and J gave up 4 bases, with 13 bases separating them. The CDR3 runs 15 residues. CDR3: CASSLAPGAFTEAFF. The CDR3 DNA reads as TGTGCCAGCAGCTTGGCTCCAGGGGCGTTCACTGAAGCTTTCTTT.

The chain is built from TRBV28 and TRBJ2-2; weak D call: TRBD1 (6 bases). Germline assignment: CDR1 MDHEN and CDR2 SYDVKM. Trimming left V 4 bases short and J 11 bases short, with 11 bases between. The CDR3 runs 12 residues. CDR3: CASSWGHAELFF. In DNA form, the CDR3 reads TGTGCCAGCAGTTGGGGACATGCCGAGCTGTTTTTT.

The genes are TRBV5-5 and TRBJ1-3; D is unclear. V was shortened by 2 bases and J by 4 bases, with 4 bases between the two germline ends. Per the germline V gene, CDR1 is SGHKS and CDR2 is YYEKEE (reference sequence). This CDR3 contains 12 residues. The CDR3 spells CASSFGGNTIYF. In nucleotides, the CDR3 is TGTGCCAGCAGCTTCGGGGGAAACACCATATATTTT.

The chain is built from TRBV27 and TRBJ2-1; possibly TRBD2 for D (5 bases). The CDR3 length is 14 residues. The germline V and J ends were trimmed by 7 bases and 6 bases, with 16 bases remaining between them. Germline CDR1 is MNHEY and CDR2 is SMNVEV (reference sequence). CDR3 residues: CASIPELAGNEQFF. CDR3 nucleotides: TGTGCCAGCATTCCTGAGCTAGCAGGCAATGAGCAGTTCTTC.

This chain uses TRBV5-6 with TRBJ1-2, with 9 bases matching TRBD1. With V trimmed by 5 bases and J by 4 bases, 6 bases remained unmatched. The V gene's germline CDR1 is SGHDT and CDR2 YYEEEE. The CDR3 contains 14 residues. CDR3 loop: CASRKGQGLYGYTF. The CDR3 DNA sequence: TGTGCCAGCAGAAAGGGACAGGGACTCTATGGCTACACCTTC.

The chain links TRBV11-1 to TRBJ2-1; a weak D match, TRBD2 (6 bases). V gave up 2 bases and J gave up 0 bases, with 8 bases separating them. In germline, CDR1 is SGHAT, CDR2 FQDESV (reference sequence). The CDR3 is 15 residues long. The CDR3 protein is CASSLLANSYNEQFF. The CDR3 region has the DNA TGTGCCAGCAGCTTACTAGCGAACTCCTACAATGAGCAGTTCTTC.

The chain has TRBV2 and TRBJ1-4, with D possibly TRBD1 on 5 matching bases. The V gene lost 4 bases and the J gene lost 8 bases, with 11 bases spanning the gap. CDR1 SNHLY and CDR2 FYNNEI come from the germline V gene. CDR3 size: 13 residues. The CDR3 DNA reads TGTGCCAGCAGTGGCCAGGGTGGAGAAAAACTGTTTTTT. This gives the protein CASSGQGGEKLFF.

This clone was recorded only once. The genes are TRBV28 and TRBJ1-6; 9 bases match TRBD1. CDR3 length equals 14 residues. J lost 10 bases, V lost 6 bases, and 7 bases had no gene match. Per the germline V gene, CDR1 is MDHEN and CDR2 is SYDVKM. The CDR3 loop reads CASRATGGTSPLHF. CDR3 sequence (DNA): TGTGCCAGCAGAGCTACAGGGGGCACATCACCCCTCCACTTT.

In the case of this clone: One end of the junction varies from germline; a read error may be responsible. This CDR3 reads CASVIGTGTSYGQYF. For the CDR3, the DNA is TGTGCCAGCGTGATCGGGACAGGGACATCCTACGGGCAGTACTTC. The V gene is TRBV11-2, the J gene TRBJ2-7; 9 bases align to TRBD1. The CDR3 has 15 amino acids. CDR1 and CDR2 from the germline V gene are SGHAT and FQNNGV.

The rearrangement uses TRBV4-1 and TRBJ1-2; tentative D call: TRBD1 (6 bases). Trimming removed 0 bases from V and 0 bases from J, with 20 bases in between. CDR1 MGHRA and CDR2 YSYEKL come from the germline V gene. This CDR3 has 19 amino acids. The CDR3 loop reads CASSQDGRADRLSNYGYTF. CDR3 nucleotide sequence: TGCGCCAGCAGCCAAGATGGGCGGGCGGACAGACTATCTAACTATGGCTACACCTTC.

The rearrangement links TRBV5-4 to TRBJ1-1; 7 nucleotides match TRBD1. The CDR3 totals 14 residues. The germline CDR1 and CDR2 sequences are SGHNT and YYREEE (reference sequence). V dropped 5 bases and J dropped 1; count of bases not matched to a gene: 5. CDR3 in amino acids: CASRWGQQNTEAFF. CDR3 DNA sequence: TGTGCCAGCAGATGGGGACAGCAGAACACTGAAGCTTTCTTT.

The rearrangement joins TRBV28 to TRBJ2-4; possibly TRBD2 for D (6 bases). Germline CDR1 and CDR2: MDHEN and SYDVKM. V gave up 5 bases and J gave up 0 bases, with 20 bases separating them. The length of the CDR3 is 18 residues. For the CDR3, the DNA is TGTGCCAGCAGTGAGGGATCGGCGGGGTGGTTAGCCAAAAACATTCAGTACTTC. It specifies CASSEGSAGWLAKNIQYF. The whole variable domain, remainder taken from reference TRBV28 and TRBJ2-4, is DVKVTQSSRYLVKRTGEKVFLECVQDMDHENMFWYRQDPGLGLRLIYFSYDVKMKEKGDIPEGYSVSREKKERFSLILESASTNQTSMYLCASSEGSAGWLAKNIQYFGAGTRLSVL.

The J gene is TRBJ1-5, the V gene TRBV6-6; 9 bases map to TRBD1. The germline V gene has CDR1 MNHNY and CDR2 SVGAGI (reference sequence). With V trimmed by 5 bases and J by 8 bases, 16 bases remained unmatched. The CDR3 length is 17 residues. Here the CDR3 reads CASSPVQGQGVRKPQHF. The DNA for the CDR3 is TGTGCCAGCAGTCCAGTGCAGGGACAGGGCGTAAGAAAGCCCCAGCATTTT.

V is TRBV9 and J is TRBJ1-3, with TRBD1 matching 9 bases. This CDR3 spans 15 amino acids. J lost 0 bases, V lost 8 bases, and 6 bases had no gene match. From germline, CDR1 is SGDLS and CDR2 YYNGEE. The DNA of the CDR3 is TGTGCCAGTCCGGACAGGGGCCTCTCTGGAAACACCATATATTTT. Encoded protein: CASPDRGLSGNTIYF.

This clone has a single count. This sequence joins TRBV11-2 and TRBJ2-3, with TRBD2 as a possible D gene (6 bases). CDR3 length: 14 residues. CDR1 and CDR2 from the germline V gene are SGHAT and FQNNGV. Trimming stripped 0 bases from V and 4 bases from J, with 8 bases between. CDR3 bases: TGTGCCAGCAGCTTAGATACGGGGGCAGATACGCAGTATTTT. It translates to CASSLDTGADTQYF.

This clone was detected a few times. V and J are TRBV28 and TRBJ1-5; 8 nucleotides agree with TRBD1. The germline V gene has CDR1 MDHEN and CDR2 SYDVKM. V lost 3 bases to trimming and J lost 2 bases; unmatched junction nucleotides: 3. The CDR3 is 15 amino acids. The CDR3 DNA reads TGTGCCAGCAGTTTCACAGGGGGAGGCAATCAGCCCCAGCATTTT. Encoded protein: CASSFTGGGNQPQHF.

The J gene is TRBJ2-7, the V gene TRBV5-1, with a possible D match to TRBD2 (5 bases). The CDR3 sequence is 17 residues long. Germline CDR1 SGHRS, CDR2 YFSETQ. V was shortened by 4 bases and J by 2 bases, with 22 bases between the two germline ends. The CDR3 nucleotides are TGCGCCAGCAGCGCCTACCCGGACGGGGTTGGGACCTACGAGCAGTACTTC. Protein: CASSAYPDGVGTYEQYF.

This clone came up a few times. The V gene is TRBV3-1 (or the pseudogene TRBV3-2), the J gene TRBJ2-7, with 8 bases matching TRBD2. The germline CDR1 and CDR2 sequences are LGHDT and YNNKEL (reference sequence). The CDR3 contains 16 residues. J was trimmed by 3 bases and V by 5 bases; bases with no gene match: 12. Here the CDR3 DNA reads TGTGCCAGCAGCTCGCGAGCGGGGGACCCTGGCTACGAGCAGTACTTC. Translated: CASSSRAGDPGYEQYF.

The chain carries TRBV9 and TRBJ1-1; 7 bases align to TRBD1. The CDR3 runs to 14 residues. J gave up 2 bases and V 4 bases, and 5 bases lay outside the gene matches. Per germline, CDR1 SGDLS and CDR2 YYNGEE. As DNA, the CDR3 is TGTGCCAGCAGCCCTGGGACAGCTAACACTGAAGCTTTCTTT. Translation gives CASSPGTANTEAFF.